The following is a T cell receptor beta chain sequence with its context. Its antigen remains unidentified. The entry originates in a study of T-cell memory formation after mild COVID-19. Study-wide results and caveats: Several responding clones turned up in pre-infection memory, indicating that cross-reactive memory may have taken part. Contracting CD4+ clones lay largely in CM and EM, with CD8+ ones residing in EMRA.

From the 5' RACE reads, TCRdb called clonotypes with MiXCR, one entry per CDR3 protein. In the table there are fewer than 150,000 distinct CDR3 sequences, approximately 22% of which are singletons. The V gene lost 1 base and the J gene lost 2 bases, with 9 bases spanning the gap. CDR1 is LGHNA, CDR2 YNFKEQ, per germline. The CDR3 is made up of 16 amino acids. What was sequenced was PBMCs or a T cell subset sorted from them (not recorded which). The chain joins TRBV4-2 to TRBJ2-6, with D unresolved. The sequence derives from a man aged 18 to 30 who had mild COVID-19 (a few samples of this study predate the infection). Cell type and time point are not known. CDR3 DNA: TGTGCCAGCAGCCAAGGGTACGGCCCTGGGGCCAACGTCCTGACTTTC. Translation gives CASSQGYGPGANVLTF.